The 26 T cell receptor beta chains in this list originate from one sample, sequenced in a study of technical replicates of blood from four donors. Produced via immunoSEQ multiplex PCR; TCRdb's table is partial and in-frame only. The data contain approximately 94,000 clones, 90% to 96% of them seen just once; the ten biggest clones take up roughly 0.36%. Material: T cells isolated from PBMCs. The receptors here all came from a human donor in good health.

The V call is TRBV6-5, the J call TRBJ2-7; 7 nucleotides align to TRBD1. Germline V CDR1 and CDR2: MNHEY, SVGAGI. V gave up 4 bases and J gave up 2 bases; unmatched junction bases: 8. This CDR3 is built from 15 residues. CDR3 loop: CASSSGQVRTYEQYF. The CDR3 coding sequence is TGTGCCAGCAGTTCCGGACAGGTTCGGACCTACGAGCAGTACTTC.

V gene TRBV5-8 combines with J gene TRBJ2-7; possibly TRBD2 for D (5 bases). Trimming removed 2 bases at V and 2 bases at J, with 8 bases between. Germline lookup yields CDR1 SGHTS and CDR2 YDEGEE. The CDR3 covers 13 residues. The CDR3 protein is CASSLHGTYEQYF. The CDR3 bases are TGTGCCAGCAGCTTACACGGGACCTACGAGCAGTACTTC.

The V gene is TRBV29-1, the J gene TRBJ1-2; no clear D. Germline lookup yields CDR1 SQVTM and CDR2 ANQGSEA. Trimming removed 2 bases at V and 3 bases at J, with 13 bases between. The CDR3 consists of 14 residues. CDR3 nucleotide sequence: TGCAGCGTTGAATTCGGCACGGAGGACTATGGCTACACCTTC. This sequence encodes CSVEFGTEDYGYTF.

The rearrangement uses TRBV7-9 and TRBJ2-3, with 8 bases matching TRBD2. The CDR3 consists of 15 residues. Unmatched junction bases numbered 10, after V lost 7 bases and J lost 4 bases. CDR1 is SEHNR and CDR2 is FQNEAQ in the germline V gene (reference sequence). The CDR3 spells CASTSGGVNADTQYF. In DNA, the CDR3 is TGTGCCAGCACCTCCGGGGGGGTTAACGCAGATACGCAGTATTTT. The entire variable domain, with the rest obtained from reference TRBV7-9 and TRBJ2-3, is as follows: DTGVSQNPRHKITKRGQNVTFRCDPISEHNRLYWYRQTLGQGPEFLTYFQNEAQLEKSRLLSDRFSAERPKGSFSTLEIQRTEQGDSAMYLCASTSGGVNADTQYFGPGTRLTVL.

This clone was detected only a few times. The chain couples TRBV6-4 to TRBJ1-5; D perhaps matches TRBD1 (5 bases). V lost 4 bases, J lost 3 bases, and 7 bases lay in between. The CDR3 is 13 residues long. CDR1 MRHNA and CDR2 SNTAGT come from the germline V gene. CDR3 residues: CASSADINQPQHF. CDR3 coding DNA: TGTGCCAGCAGTGCGGACATCAATCAGCCCCAGCATTTT.

The V gene is TRBV19, the J gene TRBJ1-3, with D possibly matching TRBD1 (5 bases). Trimming took off 6 bases at V and 2 bases at J, with 20 bases between the two ends. The germline gives CDR1 LNHDA, CDR2 SQIVND (reference sequence). The CDR3 sequence is 17 residues long. CDR3 amino acids: CASRSMEGLAAGNTIYF. The CDR3 DNA sequence: TGTGCCAGTAGAAGTATGGAGGGACTCGCAGCTGGAAACACCATATATTTT.

This clone was found once. The chain combines TRBV5-1 with TRBJ2-5; 10 positions match TRBD2. The CDR3 extends over 17 amino acids. V lost 6 bases, J lost 5 bases, and 16 bases stayed unmatched. The germline V gene encodes CDR1 SGHRS and CDR2 YFSETQ. The CDR3 DNA is TGCGCCAGCACCTCAGCTAGGACTAGCGGTCCCGGGGAGACCCAGTACTTC. Residues: CASTSARTSGPGETQYF.

V gene TRBV7-9 combines with J gene TRBJ2-1; D might be TRBD2 (5 bases). Deletions cut 6 bases from V and 3 bases from J, with 9 bases between. The CDR3 has 13 residues. Germline assignment: CDR1 SEHNR and CDR2 FQNEAQ (reference sequence). The CDR3 nucleotides are TGTGCCAGCAGAAACCGGGACTACAATGAGCAGTTCTTC. Its translation is CASRNRDYNEQFF.

This chain connects TRBV5-1 to TRBJ1-4, with 8 positions matching TRBD1. CDR1 is SGHRS, CDR2 YFSETQ, per germline. Trimming took 5 bases from V and 6 from J; bases not matched to a gene: 6. CDR3 length: 14 residues. The CDR3: CASRQTGGDEKLFF. The DNA for the CDR3 is TGCGCCAGCAGACAAACAGGGGGGGATGAAAAACTGTTTTTT. The variable domain in full, with the rest retrieved from reference TRBV5-1 and TRBJ1-4, is KAGVTQTPRYLIKTRGQQVTLSCSPISGHRSVSWYQQTPGQGLQFLFEYFSETQRNKGNFPGRFSGRQFSNSRSEMNVSTLELGDSALYLCASRQTGGDEKLFFGSGTQLSVL.

The rearrangement links TRBV5-1 to TRBJ2-5, with 8 bases aligning to TRBD2. The CDR3 consists of 15 residues. CDR1 SGHRS and CDR2 YFSETQ come from the germline V gene. Losses at the gene ends were 2 bases for V and 2 bases for J; bases not matched to a gene: 5. The CDR3 loop reads CASSLSGSRQETQYF. The CDR3 region has the DNA TGCGCCAGCAGCTTAAGCGGGAGTAGGCAAGAGACCCAGTACTTC.

The rearrangement links TRBV27 to TRBJ1-2, with 9 bases matching TRBD1. Germline V gene sequence: CDR1 MNHEY, CDR2 SMNVEV (reference sequence). V dropped 3 bases and J dropped 8; count of bases not matched to a gene: 10. The CDR3 totals 15 residues. DNA for the CDR3: TGTGCCAGCAGTTTTTCTGTGACAGGGGGGGCGGGCTACACCTTC. This encodes CASSFSVTGGAGYTF.

This clone turned up a few times. The rearrangement links TRBV30 to TRBJ1-1, with 7 positions matching TRBD1. The germline V gene has CDR1 GTSNPN and CDR2 SVGIG (reference sequence). The V segment lost 0 bases and the J segment 3 bases; nucleotides outside the gene matches: 7. This CDR3 spans 15 amino acids. The CDR3 loop is CAWSVPQGFYTEAFF. The CDR3 DNA is TGTGCCTGGAGTGTACCACAGGGGTTTTACACTGAAGCTTTCTTT.

The chain couples TRBV5-1 to TRBJ1-1, with D possibly TRBD1 on 6 matching bases. The V gene lost 0 bases and the J gene lost 3 bases, with 6 bases spanning the gap. The CDR3 contains 13 residues. CDR1 is SGHRS and CDR2 is YFSETQ in the germline V gene. CDR3 region: CASSLGQDTEAFF. The CDR3 coding sequence is TGCGCCAGCAGCTTGGGACAGGACACTGAAGCTTTCTTT.

This chain links TRBV6-5 with TRBJ1-2, with no clear D. Germline lookup yields CDR1 MNHEY and CDR2 SVGAGI. The ends were cut back, 7 bases at V and 4 bases at J, with 13 bases in the middle. CDR3 size: 13 residues. CDR3 sequence (DNA): TGTGCCAGCATGCAGGAGGAACCCTATGGCTACACCTTC. The encoded protein is CASMQEEPYGYTF.

The V call is TRBV6-1, the J call TRBJ2-7; the match to TRBD2 covers 7 bases. V shed 8 bases and J 0 bases; nucleotides not matched to a gene: 10. Germline V gene sequence: CDR1 MNHNS, CDR2 SASEGT. The CDR3 has 15 amino acids. In DNA form, the CDR3 reads TGTGCCAGCCGGGGAGGGCGGGTTAGCTCCTACGAGCAGTACTTC. It codes for CASRGGRVSSYEQYF.

This clone appeared a single time. The chain is built from TRBV7-8 and TRBJ2-2; no definite D call. The germline CDR1 and CDR2 sequences are SGHVS and FQNEAQ. The CDR3 totals 16 residues. Trimming cost V 5 bases and J 0 bases, with 13 bases left between them. The CDR3 coding sequence is TGTGCCAGCAGCCCCTCCTATGTCTCGAACACCGGGGAGCTGTTTTTT. This translates into CASSPSYVSNTGELFF. Looking up the rest from reference TRBV7-8 and TRBJ2-2 gives the full variable domain: GAGVSQSPRYKVAKRGQDVALRCDPISGHVSLFWYQQALGQGPEFLTYFQNEAQLDKSGLPSDRFFAERPEGSVSTLKIQRTQQEDSAVYLCASSPSYVSNTGELFFGEGSRLTVL.

This clone came up once. This chain links TRBV11-2 with TRBJ1-2, with 12 nucleotides matching TRBD1. Germline assignment: CDR1 SGHAT and CDR2 FQNNGV. After removal of 2 bases from V and 13 bases from J, the junction contained 11 bases not matched to a gene. CDR3 length equals 15 residues. CDR3 sequence (DNA): TGTGCCAGCAGCTTAACAACCGGGACAGGGGGCAGTTTCACCTTC. This gives the protein CASSLTTGTGGSFTF.

This rearrangement joins TRBV7-9 to TRBJ2-5; the D gene is possibly TRBD2 (6 bases). V was pared by 0 bases and J by 4 bases, with 9 bases between. Germline-derived CDR1 and CDR2 are SEHNR and FQNEAQ (reference sequence). There are 14 residues in the CDR3. CDR3 amino acids: CASSLALGGETQYF. The CDR3 nucleotides read TGTGCCAGCAGCTTAGCGCTGGGAGGAGAGACCCAGTACTTC.

The chain recombines TRBV14 with TRBJ1-2; D perhaps matches TRBD1 (6 bases). V was cut by 3 bases and J by 8 bases, with 10 bases left in between. CDR1 SGHDN and CDR2 FVKESK come from the germline V gene. The CDR3 consists of 12 residues. CDR3 in amino acids: CASSQGAIGYTF. DNA of the CDR3: TGTGCCAGCAGCCAGGGGGCTATCGGCTACACCTTC.

V usage is TRBV13 and J usage is TRBJ2-3, with 8 bases matching TRBD2. V shed 2 bases, J shed 1 base, and the junction held 2 bases outside the gene matches. The germline gives CDR1 PRHDT, CDR2 FYEKMQ (reference sequence). This CDR3 region has 15 residues. This chain's CDR3 is CASSLRAGGTDTQYF. The CDR3 DNA sequence: TGTGCCAGCAGCTTACGAGCGGGGGGCACAGATACGCAGTATTTT.

The rearrangement links TRBV6-5 to TRBJ2-3, with a tentative D call TRBD1 (5 bases). The CDR3 has 15 residues. V lost 6 bases to trimming and J lost 2 bases, with 15 bases between them. Germline V gene sequence: CDR1 MNHEY, CDR2 SVGAGI. For the CDR3, the DNA is TGTGCCAGCAGCCCTATAGGGGCCCCCACAGATACGCAGTATTTT. This encodes CASSPIGAPTDTQYF.

The chain links TRBV5-1 to TRBJ2-5, with 7 bases matching TRBD1. CDR3 length equals 14 residues. Germline V gene data show CDR1 as SGHRS and CDR2 as YFSETQ. The ends lost 4 bases at V and 2 bases at J; junction bases unmatched: 5. CDR3 region: CASSEGQPQETQYF. The CDR3 DNA follows: TGCGCCAGCAGCGAGGGACAGCCTCAAGAGACCCAGTACTTC.

The rearrangement links TRBV5-1 to TRBJ1-2, with D uncertain. Trimming left V 5 bases short and J 5 bases short, with 19 bases between. Germline lookup yields CDR1 SGHRS and CDR2 YFSETQ. This CDR3 contains 15 residues. The chain's CDR3 is CASRIPQQRAYGYTF. The CDR3 nucleotides read TGCGCCAGCAGAATCCCTCAACAGAGAGCTTATGGCTACACCTTC.

The chain has TRBV29-1 and TRBJ1-1, with D possibly TRBD1 on 5 matching bases. V dropped 5 bases and J dropped 3 bases, with 13 bases sitting between them. This CDR3 spans 13 amino acids. CDR1 and CDR2 from the germline V gene are SQVTM and ANQGSEA. CDR3 amino acids: CSVLGTPYTEAFF. CDR3 sequence (DNA): TGCAGCGTTTTAGGGACTCCTTACACTGAAGCTTTCTTT.

V gene TRBV4-1 combines with J gene TRBJ1-2, with TRBD1 matching 7 bases. The V gene's germline CDR1 is MGHRA and CDR2 YSYEKL. The CDR3 is 15 amino acids. V trimming: 0 bases; J trimming: 3 bases; junction bases outside the gene matches: 4. CDR3 region: CASSQDGTVHYGYTF. The CDR3 nucleotides are TGCGCCAGCAGCCAAGATGGGACAGTCCACTATGGCTACACCTTC.

This clone was picked up a small number of times. Other nucleotide sequences in the sample specify the same CDR3. The V call is TRBV2, the J call TRBJ1-1; 8 bases align to TRBD1. Germline CDR1 is SNHLY and CDR2 is FYNNEI. The ends lost 1 base at V and 5 bases at J; junction bases unmatched: 3. The CDR3 has 14 residues. The CDR3 reads CASSEGTGNTEAFF. CDR3 nucleotide sequence: TGTGCCAGCAGTGAAGGGACAGGGAATACTGAAGCTTTCTTT.